This T cell receptor (beta chain) derives from a study of T cell clones after liver transplantation (dated by TCRdb to between 2018 and 2021). Background on the whole study: Samples were obtained from ITN030ST, a randomized trial in which withdrawal of immunosuppression was attempted within 2 years of liver transplantation. After a pre-transplant mixed lymphocyte reaction, TCRbeta sequencing was used to pinpoint donor-reactive T cell clones, which were subsequently tracked in post-transplant blood. Third party-reactive TCRbeta sequences from pre-transplant MLRs were also identified as an antigen-independent comparator for donor-reactive sequences. Three of the eight recipients were HCV-positive; the others were transplanted for non-autoimmune, non-viral indications. Subjects received no induction therapy and standard immunosuppression until randomization at 12-24 months post-transplant. Tolerance was defined as complete immunosuppression withdrawal for at least one year with no rise in liver enzymes beyond twice the upper limit of normal. Blood samples were taken pre-transplant, pre-randomization before withdrawal, and post-randomization after full withdrawal or failed withdrawal. The study cohort included 8 liver transplant recipients, of whom 3 were classified as tolerant and 5 as non-tolerant. General conclusions and limits of the study: When repertoire turnover was accounted for, significantly reduced detection of donor-reactive sequences was found in 7 of 8 subjects for CD4 and in 8 of 8 subjects for CD8. The conclusions were preliminary, being limited by small, heterogeneous patient numbers and by non-standardized post-transplant time points. In two subjects, low numbers of available donor cells limited the measurable donor-reactive repertoire. Circulating donor-reactive CD4 TCRbeta sequences fell significantly post-transplant in 5 of 8 subjects, irrespective of tolerance or HCV status. Because no allograft tissue specimens were available, donor-reactive T cells may have migrated into the graft instead of being deleted. Donor-reactive sequences declined more than third party-reactive ones, suggesting partial antigen-specific deletion unrelated to withdrawal success.

A remark on this clone: Its antigen is unknown. No much larger clone exists at a distance of one base, and base qualities are not known.

High-throughput TCRbeta CDR3 sequencing of frozen genomic DNA was performed by immunoSEQ, including PCR amplification, mapping, bias correction and internal controls. The authors' pipeline ran thus. Only productive rearrangements were retained, and each unique TCRbeta sequence was defined by its CDR3 nucleotide sequence together with its V and J gene. For a sequence to be called donor-reactive, it needed a frequency of at least 0.01% and at least 5-fold expansion in CFSE-low cells compared with unstimulated pre-transplant cells. To ensure at least 90% detection power, minimum frequency thresholds were set for each subject based on that subject's lowest-template unstimulated sample. Jensen-Shannon divergence between the top 1000 TCRbeta sequences post- versus pre-transplant served as the measure of repertoire turnover. Changes in detection of donor-reactive sequences were tested with two-sided Fisher's exact tests. Here the immuneACCESS table is served through TCRdb, limited to in-frame sequences with V and J called. Missing clones are a known gap in these copies; in checked studies unresolved V genes cover under half, and the rest lacks a known reason. V and J calls and clone size are given by that table; D and trimming were obtained from the DNA. The sample table records about 70,000 clones; 75% to 90% of these occur just once. Clones ranked in the top ten supply 0.79% of the sample.

For CDR1 and CDR2, the germline V gene lists SGHTA and FQGNSA. V gives up 2 bases and J gives up 6 bases, and the segment between their germline ends measures 14 bases. The CDR3 numbers 14 residues from cysteine through phenylalanine. Only CDR3 DNA remains: 42 bases, in frame from the first base. Unstimulated PBMCs, after thawing, were stained for CD3, CD4 and CD8 and then FACS-sorted into CD3+CD4+ and CD3+CD8+ populations. Each of the 8 studied subjects was randomized to immunosuppression withdrawal. The Qiagen DNeasy Blood and Tissue Kit was used for genomic DNA isolation. In this chain, TRBV7-2 is recombined with TRBJ2-7; possibly the D gene is TRBD1, per 5 matching bases. The sequence was collected from a human patient who received a liver transplant. After a transplant, the donor of the graft may account for some T cells. Sequencing was performed on CD4+ T cells from blood, taken 12 months after liver transplant. The CDR3 protein sequence reads: CASSLTSRGSEQYF. The DNA sequence follows: TGTGCCAGCAGCTTAACTTCTAGGGGAAGCGAGCAGTACTTC.